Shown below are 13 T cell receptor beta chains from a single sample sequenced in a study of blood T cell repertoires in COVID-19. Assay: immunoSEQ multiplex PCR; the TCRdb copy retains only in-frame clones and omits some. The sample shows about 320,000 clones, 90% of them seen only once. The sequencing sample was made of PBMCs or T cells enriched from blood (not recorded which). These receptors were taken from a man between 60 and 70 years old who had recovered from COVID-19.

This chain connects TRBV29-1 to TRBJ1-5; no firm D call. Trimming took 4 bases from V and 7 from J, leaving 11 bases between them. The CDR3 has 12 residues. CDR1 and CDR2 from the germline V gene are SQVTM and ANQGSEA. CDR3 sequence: CSVGEARQPQHF. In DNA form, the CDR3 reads TGCAGCGTTGGGGAGGCCCGGCAGCCCCAGCATTTT.

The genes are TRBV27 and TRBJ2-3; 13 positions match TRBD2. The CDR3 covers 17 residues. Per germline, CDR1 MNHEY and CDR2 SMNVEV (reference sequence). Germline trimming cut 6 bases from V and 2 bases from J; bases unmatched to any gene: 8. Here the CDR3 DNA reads TGTGCCAGCAGGCGAGGGACTAGCGGGGTGGTCACAGATACGCAGTATTTT. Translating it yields CASRRGTSGVVTDTQYF.

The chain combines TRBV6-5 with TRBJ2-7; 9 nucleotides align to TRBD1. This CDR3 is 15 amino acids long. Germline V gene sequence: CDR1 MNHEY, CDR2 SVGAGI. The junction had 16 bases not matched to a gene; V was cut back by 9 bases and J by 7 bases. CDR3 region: CASASRRDRAVEQYF. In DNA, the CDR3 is TGTGCCAGTGCAAGCCGAAGGGACAGGGCTGTAGAGCAGTACTTC.

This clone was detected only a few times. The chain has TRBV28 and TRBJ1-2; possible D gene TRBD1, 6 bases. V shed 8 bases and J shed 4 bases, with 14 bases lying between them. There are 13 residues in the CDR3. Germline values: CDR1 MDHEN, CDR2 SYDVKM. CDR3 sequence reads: CASLQGLGYGYTF. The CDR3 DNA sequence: TGTGCCAGCCTCCAGGGGTTGGGCTATGGCTACACCTTC.

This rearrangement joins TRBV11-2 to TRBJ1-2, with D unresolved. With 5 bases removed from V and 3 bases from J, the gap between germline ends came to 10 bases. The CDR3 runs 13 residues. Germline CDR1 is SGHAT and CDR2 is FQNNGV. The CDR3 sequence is CASSEQRYYGYTF. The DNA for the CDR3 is TGTGCCAGCAGCGAACAAAGATACTATGGCTACACCTTC. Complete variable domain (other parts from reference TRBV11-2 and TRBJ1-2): EAGVAQSPRYKIIEKRQSVAFWCNPISGHATLYWYQQILGQGPKLLIQFQNNGVVDDSQLPKDRFSAERLKGVDSTLKIQPAKLEDSAVYLCASSEQRYYGYTFGSGTRLTVV.

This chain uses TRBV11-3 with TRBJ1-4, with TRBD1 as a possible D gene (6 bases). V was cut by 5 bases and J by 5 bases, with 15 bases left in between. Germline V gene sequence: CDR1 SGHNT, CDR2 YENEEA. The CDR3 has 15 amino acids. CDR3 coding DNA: TGTGCCAGCAGCAGATCCGGGACAAGCAATGAAAAACTGTTTTTT. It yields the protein CASSRSGTSNEKLFF.

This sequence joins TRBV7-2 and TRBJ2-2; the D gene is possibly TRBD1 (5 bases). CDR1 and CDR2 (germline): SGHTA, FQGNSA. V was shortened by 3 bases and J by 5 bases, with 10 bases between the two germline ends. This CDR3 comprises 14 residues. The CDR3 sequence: CASSLNPGTGELFF. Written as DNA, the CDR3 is TGTGCCAGCAGCTTGAATCCAGGGACCGGGGAGCTGTTTTTT. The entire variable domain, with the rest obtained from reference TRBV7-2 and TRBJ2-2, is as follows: GAGVSQSPSNKVTEKGKDVELRCDPISGHTALYWYRQSLGQGLEFLIYFQGNSAPDKSGLPSDRFSAERTGGSVSTLTIQRTQQEDSAVYLCASSLNPGTGELFFGEGSRLTVL.

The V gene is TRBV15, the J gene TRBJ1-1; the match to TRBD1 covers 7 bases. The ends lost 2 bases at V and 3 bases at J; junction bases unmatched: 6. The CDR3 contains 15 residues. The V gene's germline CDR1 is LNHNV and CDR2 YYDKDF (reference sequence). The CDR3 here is CATSRKQGRDTEAFF. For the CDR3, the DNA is TGTGCCACCAGCAGAAAACAGGGGCGGGACACTGAAGCTTTCTTT.

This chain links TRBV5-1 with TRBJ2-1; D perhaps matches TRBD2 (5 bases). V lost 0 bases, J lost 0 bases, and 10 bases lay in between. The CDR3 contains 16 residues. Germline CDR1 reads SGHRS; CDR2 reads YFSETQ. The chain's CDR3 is CASSLEFGSSYNEQFF. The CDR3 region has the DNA TGCGCCAGCAGCTTGGAATTTGGGAGCTCCTACAATGAGCAGTTCTTC. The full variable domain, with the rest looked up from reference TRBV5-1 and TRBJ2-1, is KAGVTQTPRYLIKTRGQQVTLSCSPISGHRSVSWYQQTPGQGLQFLFEYFSETQRNKGNFPGRFSGRQFSNSRSEMNVSTLELGDSALYLCASSLEFGSSYNEQFFGPGTRLTVL.

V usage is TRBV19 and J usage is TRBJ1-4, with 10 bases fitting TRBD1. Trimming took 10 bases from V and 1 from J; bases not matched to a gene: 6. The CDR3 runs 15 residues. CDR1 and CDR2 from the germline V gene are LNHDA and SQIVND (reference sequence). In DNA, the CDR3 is TGTGCCACGCAAGACAGGGGGCGAACTAATGAAAAACTGTTTTTT. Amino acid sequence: CATQDRGRTNEKLFF.

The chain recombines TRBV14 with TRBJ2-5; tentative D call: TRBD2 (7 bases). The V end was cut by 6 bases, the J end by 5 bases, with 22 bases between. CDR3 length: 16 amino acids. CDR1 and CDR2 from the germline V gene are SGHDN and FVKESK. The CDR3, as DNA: TGTGCCAGCAGTACTCGGGGGAGGGACAAAATGGAGACCCAGTACTTC. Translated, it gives CASSTRGRDKMETQYF.

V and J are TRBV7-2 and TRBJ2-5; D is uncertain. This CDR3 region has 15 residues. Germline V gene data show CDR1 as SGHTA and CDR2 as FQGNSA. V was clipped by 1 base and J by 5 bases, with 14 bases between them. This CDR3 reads CASSLVALALETQYF. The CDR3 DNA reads TGTGCCAGCAGCTTAGTGGCCTTAGCCTTGGAGACCCAGTACTTC.

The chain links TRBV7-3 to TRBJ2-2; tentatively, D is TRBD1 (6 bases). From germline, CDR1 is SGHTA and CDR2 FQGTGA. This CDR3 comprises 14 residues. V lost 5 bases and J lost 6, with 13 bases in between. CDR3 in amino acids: CASSKQGPSGELFF. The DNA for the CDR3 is TGTGCCAGCAGCAAACAGGGTCCGTCCGGGGAGCTGTTTTTT.